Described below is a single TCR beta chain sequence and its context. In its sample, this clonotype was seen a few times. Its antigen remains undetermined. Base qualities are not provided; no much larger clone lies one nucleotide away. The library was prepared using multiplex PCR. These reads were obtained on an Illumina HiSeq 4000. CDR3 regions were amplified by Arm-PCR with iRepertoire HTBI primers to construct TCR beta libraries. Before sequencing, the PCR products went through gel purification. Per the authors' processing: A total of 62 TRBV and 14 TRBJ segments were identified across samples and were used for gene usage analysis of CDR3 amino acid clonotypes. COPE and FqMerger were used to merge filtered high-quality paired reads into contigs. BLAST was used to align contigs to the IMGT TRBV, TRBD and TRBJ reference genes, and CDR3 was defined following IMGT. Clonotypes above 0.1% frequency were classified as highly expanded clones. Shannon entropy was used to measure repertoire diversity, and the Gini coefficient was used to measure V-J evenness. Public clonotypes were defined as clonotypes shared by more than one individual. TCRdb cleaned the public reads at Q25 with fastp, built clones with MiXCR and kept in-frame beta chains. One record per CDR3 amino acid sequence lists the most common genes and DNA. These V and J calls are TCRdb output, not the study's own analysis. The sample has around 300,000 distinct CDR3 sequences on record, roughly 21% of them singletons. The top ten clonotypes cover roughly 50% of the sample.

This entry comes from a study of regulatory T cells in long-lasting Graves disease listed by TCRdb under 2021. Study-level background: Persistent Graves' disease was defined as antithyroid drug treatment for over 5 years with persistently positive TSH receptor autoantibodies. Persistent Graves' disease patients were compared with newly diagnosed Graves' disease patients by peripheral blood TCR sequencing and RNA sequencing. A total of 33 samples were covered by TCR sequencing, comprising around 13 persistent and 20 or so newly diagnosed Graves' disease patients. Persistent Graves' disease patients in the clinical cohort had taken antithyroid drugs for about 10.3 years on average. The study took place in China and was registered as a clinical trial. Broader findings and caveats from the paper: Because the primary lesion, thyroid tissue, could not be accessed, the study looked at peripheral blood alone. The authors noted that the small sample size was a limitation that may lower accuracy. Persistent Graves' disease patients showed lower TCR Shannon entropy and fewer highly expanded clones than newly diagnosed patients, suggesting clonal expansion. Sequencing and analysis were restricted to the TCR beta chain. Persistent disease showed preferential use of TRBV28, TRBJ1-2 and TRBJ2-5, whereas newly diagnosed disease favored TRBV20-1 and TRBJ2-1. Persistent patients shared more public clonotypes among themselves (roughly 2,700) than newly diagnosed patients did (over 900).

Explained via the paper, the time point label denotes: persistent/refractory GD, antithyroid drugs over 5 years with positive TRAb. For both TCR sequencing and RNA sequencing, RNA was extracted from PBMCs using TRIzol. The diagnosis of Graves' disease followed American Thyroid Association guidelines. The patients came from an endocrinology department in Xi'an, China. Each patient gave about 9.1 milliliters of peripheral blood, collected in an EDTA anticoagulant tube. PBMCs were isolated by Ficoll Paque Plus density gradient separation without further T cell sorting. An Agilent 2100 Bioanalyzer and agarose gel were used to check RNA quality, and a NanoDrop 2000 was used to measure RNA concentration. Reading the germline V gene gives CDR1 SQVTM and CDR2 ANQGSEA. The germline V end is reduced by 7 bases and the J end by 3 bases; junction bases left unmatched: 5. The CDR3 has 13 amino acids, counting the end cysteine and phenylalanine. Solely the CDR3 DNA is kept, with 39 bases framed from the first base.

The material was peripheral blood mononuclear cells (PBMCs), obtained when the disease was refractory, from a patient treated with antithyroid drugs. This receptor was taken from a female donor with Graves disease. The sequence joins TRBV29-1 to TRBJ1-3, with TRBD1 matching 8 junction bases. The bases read TGCAGCGGACAACAGGGGGATGGAAACACCATATATTTT. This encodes CSGQQGDGNTIYF.